Presented here are 13 T cell receptor beta chains from one specimen sequenced in a study of cytomegalovirus exposure and HLA in healthy donors. Vbeta (60) and Jbeta (13) primers were used in the PCR. The repertoire was sequenced with immunoSEQ multiplex PCR; TCRdb's copy has only in-frame clones and lacks some. The table records fewer than 85,000 clones, about four fifths of them present only once. Sequenced input: PBMCs. The receptors come from a male donor in good health and CMV-seropositive.

The chain combines TRBV7-2 with TRBJ1-1; maybe TRBD1 (6 bases). V lost 6 bases and J 1 base, leaving 12 bases between the germline ends. The CDR3 length is 14 residues. Germline V lookup: CDR1 SGHTA, CDR2 FQGNSA. The CDR3 spells CASSPDRWNTEAFF. In DNA form, the CDR3 reads TGTGCCAGCAGTCCCGACAGGTGGAACACTGAAGCTTTCTTT.

This clone is a singleton in its sample. The CDR3 DNA reads as TGTGCCGGGGACAGGGGAGGTACTGAAGCTTTCTTT. It codes for CAGDRGGTEAFF. J is TRBJ1-1 and V is TRBV30; 10 bases align to TRBD1. Trimming cost V 8 bases and J 5 bases; bases outside gene matches: 5. This CDR3 is 12 amino acids long. CDR1 is GTSNPN, CDR2 SVGIG, per germline (reference sequence).

The rearrangement joins TRBV4-2 to TRBJ1-5, with D possibly matching TRBD1 (6 bases). The CDR3 covers 15 residues. V lost 1 base and J 3 bases, leaving 10 bases between the germline ends. Germline CDR1 and CDR2: LGHNA and YNFKEQ. The CDR3 here is CASSQVQGPNQPQHF. For the CDR3, the DNA is TGTGCCAGCAGCCAAGTACAGGGCCCCAATCAGCCCCAGCATTTT.

V usage is TRBV6-4 and J usage is TRBJ2-7, with 9 bases lining up with TRBD2. Germline assignment: CDR1 MRHNA and CDR2 SNTAGT. The CDR3 length is 15 residues. Trimming at V came to 9 bases and at J to 5 bases, leaving 14 bases not matched to a gene. This CDR3 is CARISAGGRENEQYF. CDR3 DNA sequence: TGTGCCAGAATCTCAGCGGGGGGCAGGGAAAACGAGCAGTACTTC.

The CDR3 bases are TGTGCCAGTAGTTTTCAGGGGGCCGGACAGCCCCAGCATTTT. Protein sequence: CASSFQGAGQPQHF. V usage is TRBV19 and J usage is TRBJ1-5; 8 positions agree with TRBD1. The V gene's germline CDR1 is LNHDA and CDR2 SQIVND (reference sequence). V lost 5 bases, J lost 7 bases, and 7 bases stayed unmatched. The CDR3 is made up of 14 amino acids.

The chain links TRBV30 to TRBJ2-7, with D possibly being TRBD1 (6 bases). CDR3 size: 14 residues. Germline V lookup: CDR1 GTSNPN, CDR2 SVGIG (reference sequence). V lost 2 bases, J lost 4 bases, and 15 bases lay in between. CDR3 loop: CAWSIPQGRYEQYF. CDR3 nucleotides: TGTGCCTGGAGTATCCCACAGGGAAGGTACGAGCAGTACTTC.

V usage is TRBV19 and J usage is TRBJ1-5; a possible D gene is TRBD1 (5 bases). Trimming took off 5 bases at V and 0 bases at J, with 11 bases between the two ends. This CDR3 has 15 amino acids. Germline lookup yields CDR1 LNHDA and CDR2 SQIVND (reference sequence). The CDR3 protein is CASSARQGSNQPQHF. CDR3 coding DNA: TGTGCCAGTAGTGCCCGGCAGGGTAGCAATCAGCCCCAGCATTTT.

The chain recombines TRBV6-4 with TRBJ2-3; 8 bases match TRBD2. Germline CDR1 and CDR2: MRHNA and SNTAGT. V dropped 0 bases and J dropped 3; count of bases not matched to a gene: 5. CDR3 length equals 16 residues. The CDR3 DNA sequence: TGTGCCAGCAGTGACTCGGGCGGGGGGAATACAGATACGCAGTATTTT. This gives the protein CASSDSGGGNTDTQYF.

V gene TRBV7-2 combines with J gene TRBJ2-1, with D possibly TRBD2 on 6 matching bases. The germline V gene has CDR1 SGHTA and CDR2 FQGNSA. The CDR3 covers 14 residues. V was trimmed by 6 bases and J by 7 bases, leaving 16 bases between them. CDR3 protein: CASRGDSSGNEQFF. In DNA, the CDR3 is TGTGCCAGCAGGGGGGACTCCTCGGGGAATGAGCAGTTCTTC.

The chain links TRBV18 to TRBJ2-7; D may be TRBD2 (5 bases). The V end lost 2 bases, the J end lost 4 bases, and 15 bases lay between the germline ends. Germline V gene lookup returns CDR1 KGHSH and CDR2 LQKENI. The CDR3 runs 15 residues. For the CDR3, the DNA is TGTGCCAGCTCACCAATCCGGACGGAGGATTACGAGCAGTACTTC. Its protein is CASSPIRTEDYEQYF.

The V gene is TRBV6-5, the J gene TRBJ2-7, with TRBD2 matching 8 bases. The CDR3 length is 14 residues. In germline, CDR1 is MNHEY, CDR2 SVGAGI. The ends lost 4 bases at V and 2 bases at J; junction bases unmatched: 4. CDR3 nucleotides: TGTGCCAGCAGTTCCCAAGCGGGAGCCTACGAGCAGTACTTC. Translated, it gives CASSSQAGAYEQYF.

V usage is TRBV4-1 and J usage is TRBJ1-2, with a possible D match to TRBD1 (5 bases). CDR3 length: 15 amino acids. Trimming stripped 0 bases from V and 7 bases from J, with 15 bases between. CDR1 is MGHRA, CDR2 YSYEKL, per germline. CDR3 nucleotide sequence: TGCGCCAGCAGCCAAGATCTGGGGCAGGGCTCTGGCTACACCTTC. This gives the protein CASSQDLGQGSGYTF.

The chain links TRBV15 to TRBJ2-2; D possibly corresponds to TRBD1 (6 bases). V shed 5 bases and J shed 4 bases, with 14 bases lying between them. There are 15 residues in the CDR3. CDR1 and CDR2 (germline): LNHNV, YYDKDF (reference sequence). This chain's CDR3 is CATSFGQSATGELFF. In nucleotides, the CDR3 is TGTGCCACCAGCTTCGGACAGTCAGCCACCGGGGAGCTGTTTTTT.